This T cell receptor (beta chain) appears in the sequencing data of a study of blood T cell repertoires in COVID-19. For the study at large: The origin of the acute and convalescent COVID-19 samples was the United States, Italy and Spain. Sample material is recorded as cDNA or gDNA derived from T cells, B-cell-depleted T cells, or PBMCs.

In the study's own analysis: Estimated nucleated cell counts came from reference gene primer amplification. The repertoire was sequenced with immunoSEQ multiplex PCR; TCRdb's copy has only in-frame clones and lacks some. That table is the source of V, J and clone size, and D and trimming were worked out from the DNA. The data contain about 200,000 clones, roughly 80% of them singletons. This TCR came from a man in his forties or fifties who had recovered from COVID-19. The sequenced sample consisted of peripheral blood.

CDR3 region: CASNRVGEQETQYF. The CDR3 nucleotides read TGTGCCAGCAACCGGGTGGGTGAGCAAGAGACCCAGTACTTC. The rearrangement joins TRBV27 to TRBJ2-5; no reliable D call. This CDR3 contains 14 residues. V lost 7 bases, J lost 2 bases, and 14 bases lay in between. Germline values: CDR1 MNHEY, CDR2 SMNVEV (reference sequence).